These 32 T cell receptor beta chains originate from one sample sequenced in a study of blood T cell repertoires in COVID-19. Data came from immunoSEQ multiplex PCR; TCRdb stores just in-frame clones and leaves some out. The repertoire holds about 310,000 clones, with around 87% as singletons. The specimen was peripheral blood. Receptors originate from a man between 65 and 79 years old with acute or convalescent COVID-19.

The chain joins TRBV6-6 to TRBJ1-1; a weak D match, TRBD1 (6 bases). V was clipped by 2 bases and J by 1 base, with 8 bases between them. The V gene's germline CDR1 is MNHNY and CDR2 SVGAGI (reference sequence). This CDR3 is built from 14 residues. DNA for the CDR3: TGTGCCAGCAGTTACGCCAGGGGGAACACTGAAGCTTTCTTT. Protein: CASSYARGNTEAFF.

The chain recombines TRBV5-1 with TRBJ2-1; D is perhaps TRBD1 (6 bases). The CDR3 covers 14 residues. The V and J ends lost 3 bases and 4 bases respectively, with 11 bases between them. Germline values: CDR1 SGHRS, CDR2 YFSETQ. The CDR3 spells CASSSRTAYNEQFF. The DNA for the CDR3 is TGCGCCAGCAGCTCGCGGACAGCTTACAATGAGCAGTTCTTC.

The count of this clone is one. The J gene is TRBJ1-5, the V gene TRBV18, with D possibly TRBD1 on 6 matching bases. V gave up 3 bases and J gave up 9 bases, with 18 bases separating them. The CDR3 runs 15 residues. Germline lookup yields CDR1 KGHSH and CDR2 LQKENI. The CDR3 nucleotides are TGTGCCAGCTCACCGATGAGGGAGGGGGGGTCGCCCCAGCATTTT. This translates into CASSPMREGGSPQHF.

This chain connects TRBV7-9 to TRBJ1-2; 7 nucleotides line up with TRBD1. J lost 3 bases, V lost 1 base, and 8 bases had no gene match. The CDR3 covers 16 residues. Germline assignment: CDR1 SEHNR and CDR2 FQNEAQ (reference sequence). CDR3 nucleotides: TGTGCCAGCAGCTTAGGACAGGGCTCTACTGACTATGGCTACACCTTC. Encoded protein: CASSLGQGSTDYGYTF.

The genes are TRBV15 and TRBJ1-4, with unresolved D. CDR1 is LNHNV, CDR2 YYDKDF, per germline (reference sequence). The CDR3 length is 13 residues. Between the trimmed V and J ends, which lost 3 bases and 5 bases, there was a span of 7 bases. CDR3 in amino acids: CATSRALNEKLFF. The CDR3 DNA sequence: TGTGCCACCAGCAGGGCCTTAAATGAAAAACTGTTTTTT.

The genes are TRBV19 and TRBJ1-5, with D possibly being TRBD1 (6 bases). Trimming took off 1 base at V and 1 base at J, with 11 bases between the two ends. From germline, CDR1 is LNHDA and CDR2 SQIVND (reference sequence). The CDR3 is 16 residues long. The CDR3: CASSIVRGMSNQPQHF. CDR3 in DNA: TGTGCCAGTAGTATAGTGAGGGGGATGAGCAATCAGCCCCAGCATTTT.

This clone showed up just a few times. The chain has TRBV28 and TRBJ2-6; D is perhaps TRBD1 (6 bases). Trimming left V 2 bases short and J 2 bases short, with 7 bases between. Germline CDR1 MDHEN, CDR2 SYDVKM. There are 15 residues in the CDR3. The DNA of the CDR3 is TGTGCCAGCAGTTTAACAGGGACTGGGGCCAACGTCCTGACTTTC. It translates to CASSLTGTGANVLTF.

The rearrangement links TRBV7-2 to TRBJ1-6, with 10 nucleotides matching TRBD1. The CDR3 is 15 residues long. J was trimmed by 10 bases and V by 5 bases; bases with no gene match: 8. Germline V gives CDR1 SGHTA, CDR2 FQGNSA. The CDR3 coding sequence is TGTGCCAGCAGCCCCCCGGACAGGGGGAACTCACCCCTCCACTTT. Its translation is CASSPPDRGNSPLHF.

J is TRBJ2-3 and V is TRBV5-4; D perhaps matches TRBD2 (6 bases). The CDR3 spans 15 residues. With 6 bases removed from V and 5 bases from J, the gap between germline ends came to 19 bases. Germline-derived CDR1 and CDR2 are SGHNT and YYREEE (reference sequence). The CDR3: CASTTGGWTEDTQYF. The CDR3 nucleotides are TGTGCCAGCACTACAGGAGGGTGGACTGAAGATACGCAGTATTTT.

CDR3 coding DNA: TGTGCCAGCAGCTTAGGAGGTGTTGCAACTAATGAAAAACTGTTTTTT. This gives the protein CASSLGGVATNEKLFF. This chain links TRBV7-7 with TRBJ1-4; D call uncertain. CDR1 is SSHAT and CDR2 is FNYEAQ in the germline V gene (reference sequence). The CDR3 is 16 amino acids. The germline V and J ends were trimmed by 1 base and 0 bases, with 9 bases remaining between them.

The V and J genes are TRBV7-9 and TRBJ1-5; 10 bases fit TRBD1. Unmatched junction bases numbered 9, after V lost 5 bases and J lost 5 bases. CDR1 and CDR2 (germline): SEHNR, FQNEAQ (reference sequence). The CDR3 has 16 residues. The CDR3 loop reads CASSRGGTGAYQPQHF. DNA of the CDR3: TGTGCCAGCAGCCGAGGGGGGACAGGGGCCTATCAGCCCCAGCATTTT.

This sequence joins TRBV30 and TRBJ2-7; TRBD2 aligns across 11 bases. Trimming removed 0 bases from V and 6 bases from J; junction bases left unmatched: 7. Germline CDR1 reads GTSNPN; CDR2 reads SVGIG (reference sequence). This CDR3 comprises 15 residues. The CDR3 spells CAWSVTLAGGTEQYF. In DNA, the CDR3 is TGTGCCTGGAGTGTCACTCTAGCGGGAGGAACCGAGCAGTACTTC.

J is TRBJ2-2 and V is TRBV7-3; D uncertain. The CDR3 contains 12 residues. Trimming took 4 bases from V and 5 from J, leaving 5 bases between them. Germline V lookup: CDR1 SGHTA, CDR2 FQGTGA. CDR3 coding DNA: TGTGCCAGCAGCTCCCTGACCGGGGAGCTGTTTTTT. Protein product: CASSSLTGELFF.

The rearrangement uses TRBV9 and TRBJ2-3; 11 bases line up with TRBD2. From germline, CDR1 is SGDLS and CDR2 YYNGEE. With V trimmed by 4 bases and J by 3 bases, 7 bases remained unmatched. This CDR3 is built from 16 residues. In nucleotides, the CDR3 is TGTGCCAGCAGCCCACGTAGCGGGGGGGGTACAGATACGCAGTATTTT. Translated: CASSPRSGGGTDTQYF.

The gene calls are TRBV19 and TRBJ2-3; 7 bases align to TRBD2. The CDR3 extends over 17 amino acids. Trimming took 5 bases from V and 2 from J; bases not matched to a gene: 13. Germline-derived CDR1 and CDR2 are LNHDA and SQIVND (reference sequence). This CDR3 reads CASSEVDSGRYTDTQYF. In DNA, the CDR3 is TGTGCCAGTAGTGAAGTTGATAGCGGGCGATACACAGATACGCAGTATTTT.

The V and J genes are TRBV7-9 and TRBJ1-5, with D uncertain. Trimming took off 5 bases at V and 7 bases at J, with 9 bases between the two ends. CDR3 size: 12 residues. Germline V CDR1 and CDR2: SEHNR, FQNEAQ (reference sequence). CDR3 residues: CASSQAEQPQHF. The DNA for the CDR3 is TGTGCCAGCAGCCAGGCAGAGCAGCCCCAGCATTTT.

This chain connects TRBV7-2 to TRBJ2-7; D gene ambiguous. V was shortened by 2 bases and J by 6 bases, with 20 bases between the two germline ends. The CDR3 length is 16 residues. The germline V gene encodes CDR1 SGHTA and CDR2 FQGNSA. The CDR3 region is CASSLQRPEITGEQYF. The CDR3 bases are TGTGCCAGCAGCTTACAGCGTCCGGAAATTACGGGCGAGCAGTACTTC.

The J gene is TRBJ2-7, the V gene TRBV6-5; TRBD1 matches at 8 bases. Losses at the gene ends were 4 bases for V and 3 bases for J; bases not matched to a gene: 5. Germline V gene lookup returns CDR1 MNHEY and CDR2 SVGAGI. This CDR3 is 14 amino acids long. CDR3 sequence: CASSSRQGNYEQYF. CDR3 nucleotides: TGTGCCAGCAGTTCCCGACAGGGGAACTACGAGCAGTACTTC.

The chain is built from TRBV7-2 and TRBJ1-3, with TRBD1 as a possible D gene (5 bases). The CDR3 is made up of 17 amino acids. Deletions cut 0 bases from V and 2 bases from J, with 14 bases between. Germline assignment: CDR1 SGHTA and CDR2 FQGNSA. DNA for the CDR3: TGTGCCAGCAGCTTAGCGCACCGACCGGGGGCTGGAAACACCATATATTTT. Protein: CASSLAHRPGAGNTIYF.

The V and J genes are TRBV30 and TRBJ2-4, with a possible D match to TRBD2 (6 bases). The CDR3 is made up of 14 amino acids. V was cut by 3 bases and J by 1 base, with 10 bases left in between. Germline V gene sequence: CDR1 GTSNPN, CDR2 SVGIG (reference sequence). CDR3: CAWRTAGAKNIQYF. For the CDR3, the DNA is TGTGCCTGGAGGACGGCGGGGGCCAAAAACATTCAGTACTTC.

The chain links TRBV4-2 to TRBJ1-1, with 8 bases matching TRBD1. Germline V lookup: CDR1 LGHNA, CDR2 YNFKEQ. V trimming: 5 bases; J trimming: 4 bases; junction bases outside the gene matches: 6. The CDR3 is 14 residues long. The CDR3 bases are TGTGCCAGCAGCGCCAACAGGGGGAGCACTGAAGCTTTCTTT. This gives the protein CASSANRGSTEAFF.

The chain employs TRBV11-3 and TRBJ2-5; D unclear. Germline values: CDR1 SGHNT, CDR2 YENEEA. Deletions cut 4 bases from V and 7 bases from J, with 10 bases between. The CDR3 length is 12 residues. The chain's CDR3 is CASSSRDGTQYF. CDR3 nucleotide sequence: TGTGCCAGCAGCTCACGAGATGGGACCCAGTACTTC.

This rearrangement joins TRBV7-6 to TRBJ2-2; 12 positions agree with TRBD2. The length of the CDR3 is 18 residues. Germline loops: CDR1 SGHVS, CDR2 FNYEAQ. The V gene end was trimmed by 0 bases and the J gene end by 4 bases; junction bases not matched to a gene: 6. CDR3 nucleotides: TGTGCCAGCAGCTTAGCGTCGCTAGCGGGAGGGGGCACCGGGGAGCTGTTTTTT. Translating gives CASSLASLAGGGTGELFF.

This chain links TRBV7-9 with TRBJ2-6, with 7 bases that match TRBD2. The CDR3 covers 16 residues. Losses at the gene ends were 7 bases for V and 2 bases for J; bases not matched to a gene: 8. Germline CDR1 and CDR2: SEHNR and FQNEAQ (reference sequence). The CDR3 spells CASNPYAGAGANVLTF. Written as DNA, the CDR3 is TGTGCCAGCAACCCCTACGCGGGGGCTGGGGCCAACGTCCTGACTTTC.

This clone turned up a few times. J is TRBJ1-2 and V is TRBV30; D remains unclear. The germline gives CDR1 GTSNPN, CDR2 SVGIG (reference sequence). V was pared by 0 bases and J by 8 bases, with 4 bases between. The CDR3 extends over 10 amino acids. CDR3 in amino acids: CAWSVPGYTF. CDR3 sequence (DNA): TGTGCCTGGAGTGTCCCGGGCTACACCTTC.

The V and J genes are TRBV28 and TRBJ1-2, with D unclear. Germline CDR1 and CDR2: MDHEN and SYDVKM. This CDR3 spans 11 amino acids. Trimming left V 2 bases short and J 8 bases short, with 6 bases between. The CDR3 spells CASSLGQGYTF. CDR3 bases: TGTGCCAGCAGTTTAGGGCAAGGCTACACCTTC.

V and J are TRBV3-1 (or the pseudogene TRBV3-2) and TRBJ1-6; 9 bases line up with TRBD1. The CDR3 is 17 amino acids. Looked up from germline, CDR1 is LGHDT and CDR2 is YNNKEL (reference sequence). The J segment lost 2 bases and the V segment lost 1 base, leaving 3 bases of the junction unmatched. For the CDR3, the DNA is TGTGCCAGCAGCCAAGGGCGGACAGGGGCCTATAATTCACCCCTCCACTTT. Protein product: CASSQGRTGAYNSPLHF.

CDR3 sequence: CAIASGRPDTQYF. CDR3 DNA sequence: TGTGCCATCGCCAGCGGGAGGCCAGATACGCAGTATTTT. The chain carries TRBV6-5 and TRBJ2-3; the match to TRBD2 covers 9 bases. Germline V lookup: CDR1 MNHEY, CDR2 SVGAGI. This CDR3 comprises 13 residues. After removal of 10 bases from V and 4 bases from J, the junction contained 6 bases not matched to a gene.

The chain combines TRBV5-4 with TRBJ2-5, with 8 bases matching TRBD2. CDR3 length equals 15 residues. Germline V gene lookup returns CDR1 SGHNT and CDR2 YYREEE (reference sequence). After removal of 4 bases from V and 3 bases from J, the junction contained 8 bases not matched to a gene. The CDR3 loop reads CASSPLGGAEETQYF. In nucleotides, the CDR3 is TGTGCCAGCAGCCCACTCGGGGGGGCGGAAGAGACCCAGTACTTC.

In this sample, this clone turned up once. This chain joins TRBV3-1 (or the pseudogene TRBV3-2) and TRBJ1-6, with D perhaps TRBD1 (6 bases). This CDR3 comprises 13 residues. V lost 2 bases and J 8 bases, leaving 7 bases between the germline ends. The germline V gene has CDR1 LGHDT and CDR2 YNNKEL (reference sequence). The CDR3 loop is CASSQRQDSPLHF. The CDR3 coding sequence is TGTGCCAGCAGCCAACGACAGGATTCACCCCTCCACTTT.

The chain couples TRBV19 to TRBJ1-5, with 8 bases that match TRBD1. Unmatched junction bases numbered 7, after V lost 5 bases and J lost 7 bases. Per the germline V gene, CDR1 is LNHDA and CDR2 is SQIVND (reference sequence). CDR3 length equals 14 residues. CDR3 protein: CASSVAGGRQPQHF. CDR3 nucleotide sequence: TGTGCCAGTAGTGTCGCAGGGGGCCGCCAGCCCCAGCATTTT.

The chain combines TRBV6-2 or TRBV6-3 with TRBJ2-1, with 11 bases identical to TRBD2. CDR1 and CDR2 (germline): MNHEY, SVGEGT. V shed 5 bases and J 8 bases; nucleotides not matched to a gene: 5. CDR3 length: 14 amino acids. CDR3 region: CASSTFSGGDEQFF. The CDR3 bases are TGTGCCAGCAGTACCTTTAGCGGGGGGGATGAGCAGTTCTTC.